The rows below give T cell receptor beta chains drawn from one sample of a study of blood T cell repertoires in COVID-19. Libraries were prepared by immunoSEQ multiplex PCR; TCRdb keeps only in-frame clonotypes and omits some of them. The sample has 78,000 or so clones; around 80% are singletons. The sample consisted of peripheral blood. All receptors come from a man at least 80 years old with acute or convalescent COVID-19. Each CDR3 is given with its conserved first and last residue. The D gene is left open where the match is weak. Rows may omit the clone size; those that give it use once, few, many or a size class.

V gene	clone size	J gene	D gene	CDR3 protein	CDR3 DNA
TRBV30	NA	TRBJ1-3	TRBD1	CAWTGTGGSGNTIYF	TGTGCCTGGACCGGGACAGGGGGTTCTGGAAACACCATATATTTT
TRBV6-5	once	TRBJ2-7	TRBD1	CASDPGQGSYEQYF	TGTGCCAGCGATCCGGGACAGGGTTCCTACGAGCAGTACTTC
TRBV5-1	NA	TRBJ2-5	TRBD1	CASSLGQGAGETQYF	TGCGCCAGCAGCTTGGGACAGGGGGCGGGGGAGACCCAGTACTTC
TRBV7-6	NA	TRBJ1-1	TRBD1	CASSSFGLQGAGEAFF	TGTGCCAGCAGCTCCTTTGGCCTACAGGGGGCCGGTGAAGCTTTCTTT
TRBV29-1	once	TRBJ2-1	NA	CSVDGDKSSYNEQFF	TGCAGCGTTGATGGGGACAAGAGCTCCTACAATGAGCAGTTCTTC
TRBV6-5	NA	TRBJ1-2	NA	CASSYSWQGTYGYTF	TGTGCCAGCAGTTACTCATGGCAGGGAACATATGGCTACACCTTC
TRBV10-3	NA	TRBJ1-2	TRBD1	CAISLGQGSHYGYTF	TGTGCCATCAGTTTGGGACAGGGAAGCCACTATGGCTACACCTTC
TRBV2	NA	TRBJ1-1	NA	CASSASQIATEAFF	TGTGCCAGCAGTGCCTCGCAGATCGCCACTGAAGCTTTCTTT
TRBV5-1	NA	TRBJ1-1	NA	CASSLVPGVMNTEAFF	TGCGCCAGCAGCTTGGTGCCAGGGGTAATGAACACTGAAGCTTTCTTT
TRBV14	NA	TRBJ1-3	NA	CASSQNPGSGDTIYF	TGTGCCAGCAGCCAAAATCCGGGATCAGGGGACACCATATATTTT
TRBV29-1	NA	TRBJ2-5	TRBD1	CSVQETGGRETQYF	TGCAGCGTCCAGGAAACAGGGGGCAGAGAGACCCAGTACTTC
TRBV9	NA	TRBJ2-1	NA	CASSVDLGDEQFF	TGTGCCAGCAGCGTAGACTTGGGCGATGAGCAGTTCTTC
TRBV28	NA	TRBJ1-2	NA	CASRPGANYGYTF	TGTGCCAGCAGGCCGGGGGCTAACTATGGCTACACCTTC
TRBV10-1	NA	TRBJ1-1	NA	CASSESQGGTEAFF	TGCGCCAGCAGTGAGTCTCAAGGGGGAACTGAAGCTTTCTTT
TRBV4-2	NA	TRBJ1-4	NA	CASSQEQGPVVLTNEKLFF	TGTGCCAGCAGCCAAGAACAGGGTCCCGTGGTTTTAACTAATGAAAAACTGTTTTTT
TRBV19	few	TRBJ1-1	NA	CASSIDPGAEAFF	TGTGCCAGTAGTATAGACCCGGGGGCTGAAGCTTTCTTT
TRBV5-6	NA	TRBJ2-5	TRBD2	CASSLEREIAETQYF	TGTGCCAGCAGCTTGGAGCGGGAGATCGCGGAGACCCAGTACTTC
TRBV6-5	NA	TRBJ1-2	NA	CASSITGSDYGYTF	TGTGCCAGCAGTATTACAGGGAGTGACTATGGCTACACCTTC
TRBV9	NA	TRBJ2-2	NA	CASSVRGQPNTGELFF	TGTGCCAGCAGCGTACGAGGACAGCCGAACACCGGGGAGCTGTTTTTT
TRBV29-1	NA	TRBJ2-2	NA	CAARDIYTGELFF	TGCGCGGCCCGGGACATTTACACCGGGGAGCTGTTTTTT
TRBV2	NA	TRBJ2-1	NA	CASSENQRDTYSNEQFF	TGTGCCAGCAGTGAAAATCAAAGGGACACCTATTCCAATGAGCAGTTCTTC
TRBV7-6	medium-sized	TRBJ2-7	TRBD1	CASSHPGTGFEQYF	TGTGCCAGCAGCCATCCAGGGACAGGGTTCGAGCAGTACTTC